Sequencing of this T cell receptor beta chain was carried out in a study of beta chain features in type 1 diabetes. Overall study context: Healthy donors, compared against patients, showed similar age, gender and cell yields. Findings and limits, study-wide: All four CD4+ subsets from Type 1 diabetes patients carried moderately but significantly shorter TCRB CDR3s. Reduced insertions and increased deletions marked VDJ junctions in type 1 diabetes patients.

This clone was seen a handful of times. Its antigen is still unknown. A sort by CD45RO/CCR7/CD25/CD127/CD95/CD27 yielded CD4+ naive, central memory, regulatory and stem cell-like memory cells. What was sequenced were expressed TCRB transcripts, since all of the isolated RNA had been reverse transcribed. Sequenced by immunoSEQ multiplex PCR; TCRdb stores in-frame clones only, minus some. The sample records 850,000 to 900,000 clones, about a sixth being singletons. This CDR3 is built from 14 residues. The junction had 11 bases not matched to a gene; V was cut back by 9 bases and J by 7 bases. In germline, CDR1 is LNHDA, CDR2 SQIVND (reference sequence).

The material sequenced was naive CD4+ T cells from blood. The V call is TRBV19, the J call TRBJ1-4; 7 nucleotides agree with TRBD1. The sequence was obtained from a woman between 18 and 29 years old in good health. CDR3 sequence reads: CASAFDRVAEKLFF. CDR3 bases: TGTGCCAGCGCGTTTGACAGGGTAGCTGAAAAACTGTTTTTT. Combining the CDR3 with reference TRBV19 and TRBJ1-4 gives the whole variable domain DGGITQSPKYLFRKEGQNVTLSCEQNLNHDAMYWYRQDPGQGLRLIYYSQIVNDFQKGDIAEGYSVSREKKESFPLTVTSAQKNPTAFYLCASAFDRVAEKLFFGSGTQLSVL.